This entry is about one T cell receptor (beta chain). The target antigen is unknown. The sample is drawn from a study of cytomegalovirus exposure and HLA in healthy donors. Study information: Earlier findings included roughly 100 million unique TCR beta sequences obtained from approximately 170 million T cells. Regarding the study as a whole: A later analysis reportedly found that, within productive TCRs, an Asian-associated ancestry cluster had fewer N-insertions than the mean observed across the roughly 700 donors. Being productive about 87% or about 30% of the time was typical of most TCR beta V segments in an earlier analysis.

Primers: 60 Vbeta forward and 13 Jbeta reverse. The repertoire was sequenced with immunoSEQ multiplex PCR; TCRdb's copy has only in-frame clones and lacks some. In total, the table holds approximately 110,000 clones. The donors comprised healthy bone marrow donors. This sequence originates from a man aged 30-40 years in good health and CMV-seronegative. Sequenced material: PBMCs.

The CDR3 DNA sequence: TGTGCCAGCGGGGGGGGCGTAGCCAAAAACATTCAGTACTTC. Translated: CASGGGVAKNIQYF. V gene TRBV2 combines with J gene TRBJ2-4; tentatively, D is TRBD2 (7 bases). V lost 8 bases to trimming and J lost 0 bases, with 11 bases between them. CDR1 and CDR2 from the germline V gene are SNHLY and FYNNEI. The CDR3 consists of 14 residues.